The 7 T cell receptor beta chains below all came from one sample that was sequenced in a study of cytomegalovirus exposure and HLA in healthy donors. Vbeta (60) and Jbeta (13) primers were used in the PCR. The table came from immunoSEQ multiplex PCR; TCRdb's copy has only in-frame clones and leaves some out. The profile shows approximately 110,000 clones, just under 80% of them singletons. Material: PBMCs. These receptors all come from a man aged 25-40 years in good health and CMV-seronegative.

The J gene is TRBJ2-1, the V gene TRBV15, with a possible D match to TRBD2 (5 bases). The CDR3 has 12 amino acids. Deletions cut 8 bases from V and 9 bases from J, with 14 bases between. From germline, CDR1 is LNHNV and CDR2 YYDKDF (reference sequence). In nucleotides, the CDR3 is TGTGCCACCTGGTTCGGGGAGAGTGAGCAGTTCTTC. Translation: CATWFGESEQFF.

This CDR3 is CASSRMTGTGTEAFF. CDR3 DNA sequence: TGCGCCAGCAGCCGAATGACAGGGACAGGCACTGAAGCTTTCTTT. V and J are TRBV4-1 and TRBJ1-1, with TRBD1 matching 8 bases. V shed 4 bases and J 4 bases; nucleotides not matched to a gene: 8. Germline V gives CDR1 MGHRA, CDR2 YSYEKL. The CDR3 spans 15 residues.

The chain's CDR3 is CASSLNEDSPLHF. The CDR3 DNA reads TGCGCCAGCAGCTTGAACGAGGATTCACCCCTCCACTTT. The chain is built from TRBV5-1 and TRBJ1-6; D call uncertain. The CDR3 consists of 13 residues. The V and J ends lost 1 base and 8 bases respectively, with 7 bases between them. The germline gives CDR1 SGHRS, CDR2 YFSETQ.

This chain connects TRBV11-2 to TRBJ1-5; unclear D gene. Trimming removed 0 bases from V and 0 bases from J, with 6 bases in between. Germline CDR1 reads SGHAT; CDR2 reads FQNNGV. The CDR3 loop spans 15 amino acids. The CDR3, as DNA: TGTGCCAGCAGCTTAGACGCGGATAGCAATCAGCCCCAGCATTTT. Its translation is CASSLDADSNQPQHF.

The CDR3 loop reads CASSRESRGGGSPLHF. CDR3 DNA: TGTGCCAGCTCCAGGGAGAGCAGGGGCGGCGGTTCACCCCTCCACTTT. This chain joins TRBV7-9 and TRBJ1-6, with a weak D call TRBD1 (6 bases). The V and J ends lost 8 bases and 9 bases respectively, with 23 bases between them. The CDR3 extends over 16 amino acids. Germline lookup yields CDR1 SEHNR and CDR2 FQNEAQ (reference sequence). The entire variable domain, with the rest obtained from reference TRBV7-9 and TRBJ1-6, is as follows: DTGVSQNPRHKITKRGQNVTFRCDPISEHNRLYWYRQTLGQGPEFLTYFQNEAQLEKSRLLSDRFSAERPKGSFSTLEIQRTEQGDSAMYLCASSRESRGGGSPLHFGNGTRLTVT.

The V call is TRBV12-1, the J call TRBJ1-1; the table gives TRBD1 as D, unverified against the DNA. TRBV12-1 is recorded as a pseudogene. The CDR3 runs to 18 residues. This CDR3 reads CASSTYNERQTINTEAFF. The CDR3 DNA follows: TGTGCCAGCAGCACATACAATGAACGACAGACAATCAACACTGAAGCTTTCTTT.

V usage is TRBV11-2 and J usage is TRBJ2-7, with TRBD1 identical over 8 bases. Germline CDR1 reads SGHAT; CDR2 reads FQNNGV. The CDR3 runs to 15 residues. V lost 5 bases, J lost 3 bases, and 9 bases stayed unmatched. The CDR3 loop is CASSHLSGTGYEQYF. The CDR3 DNA reads as TGTGCCAGCAGCCACCTCTCCGGGACAGGCTACGAGCAGTACTTC.